The text below deals with one TCR beta chain. As yet, its antigen is unknown. Data came from immunoSEQ multiplex PCR; TCRdb stores just in-frame clones and leaves some out. The table has around 350,000 clones, more than 80% seen once. Separation from the roughly 670-subject first cohort characterized the roughly 120-subject validation cohort, to which the donors belonged. The sample comes from a study of cytomegalovirus exposure and HLA in healthy donors. Turning to the study itself: According to later analysis, the same platform produced the approximately 120 validation and under 700 first-cohort repertoires.

Regarding the study as a whole: It was reportedly the case that the classifier diagnosed cytomegalovirus status with high specificity and sensitivity. It was found in a later analysis that first-cohort TCR clusters tended to co-occur in the 100 to 150 validation repertoires.

The CDR3 extends over 13 amino acids. Germline lookup yields CDR1 LNHNV and CDR2 YYDKDF (reference sequence). V was pared by 5 bases and J by 3 bases, with 10 bases between. The chain combines TRBV15 with TRBJ2-5, with D possibly matching TRBD2 (5 bases). This sequence originates from a woman between 18 and 29 years old in good health and CMV-seronegative. Sample: PBMCs. In nucleotides, the CDR3 is TGTGCCACCAGCCGACGGGGAAAAGAGACCCAGTACTTC. Protein: CATSRRGKETQYF.